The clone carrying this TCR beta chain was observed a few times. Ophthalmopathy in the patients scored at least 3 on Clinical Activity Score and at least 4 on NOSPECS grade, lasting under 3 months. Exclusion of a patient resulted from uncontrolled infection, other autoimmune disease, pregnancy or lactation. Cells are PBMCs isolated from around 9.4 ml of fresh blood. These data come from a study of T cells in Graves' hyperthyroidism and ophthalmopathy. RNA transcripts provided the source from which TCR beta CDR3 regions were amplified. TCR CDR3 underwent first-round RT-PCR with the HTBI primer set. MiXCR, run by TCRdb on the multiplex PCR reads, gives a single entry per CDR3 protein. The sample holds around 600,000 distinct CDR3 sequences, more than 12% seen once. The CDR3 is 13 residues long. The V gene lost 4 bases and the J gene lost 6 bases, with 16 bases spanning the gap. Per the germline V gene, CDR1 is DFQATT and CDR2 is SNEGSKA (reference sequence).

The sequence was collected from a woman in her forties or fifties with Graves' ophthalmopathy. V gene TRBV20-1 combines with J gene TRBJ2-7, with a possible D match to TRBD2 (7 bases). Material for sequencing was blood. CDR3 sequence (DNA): TGCAGTGCTAAGGACCACCGGGGGGCCGAGCAGTACTTC. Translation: CSAKDHRGAEQYF.